This note documents a single T cell receptor beta chain sequence. The data are from a study of T cell responses to AZD1222 COVID-19 vaccine. Germline CDR1 reads LNHDA; CDR2 reads SQIVND (reference sequence). The CDR3 totals 13 residues. J was trimmed by 6 bases and V by 7 bases; bases with no gene match: 5. Clones were sequenced by immunoSEQ multiplex PCR, and TCRdb holds only the in-frame ones, with some missing. The sample consists of roughly 130,000 clones, about nine tenths of them appearing once. The V call is TRBV19, the J call TRBJ2-1; 8 bases align to TRBD2. The source material was peripheral blood, sampled on day 0 of AZD1222 vaccination. This TCR was sampled from an adult in good health. The CDR3 loop reads CASTTSGRNEQFF. For the CDR3, the DNA is TGTGCCAGTACCACTAGCGGACGCAATGAGCAGTTCTTC.